This TCR beta chain was recorded in a study of cytomegalovirus exposure and HLA in healthy donors. Study-level information: Per a later analysis, the roughly 670 first-cohort and some 110 validation repertoires shared one platform.

Germline lookup yields CDR1 MDHEN and CDR2 SYDVKM. The CDR3 has 13 residues. V lost 3 bases, J lost 5 bases, and 8 bases lay in between. The data were produced by immunoSEQ multiplex PCR, yet TCRdb's version contains in-frame clones alone and is incomplete. The sample records 120,000 to 150,000 clones, around four fifths being singletons. The specimen was PBMCs. The chain joins TRBV28 to TRBJ1-5; D is undetermined. This receptor was obtained from a young woman in good health and CMV-seronegative. CDR3 amino acids: CASSFIRDQPQHF. The DNA of the CDR3 is TGTGCCAGCAGTTTTATCCGGGATCAGCCCCAGCATTTT.